A single T cell receptor beta chain is shown here with its context. This sample is drawn from a study of shared T cell receptors in the human thymus. This CDR3 comprises 14 residues. V dropped 2 bases and J dropped 6; count of bases not matched to a gene: 6. Per the germline V gene, CDR1 is SEHNR and CDR2 is FQNEAQ (reference sequence). Produced via immunoSEQ multiplex PCR; TCRdb's table is partial and in-frame only. The sample has roughly 660,000 clones; 88% are singletons. This sample also appeared in a second study, on human thymus T cells. According to that study: Resections obtained during corrective heart surgery supplied the thymus tissue. Use of V and J genes seemed skewed within the thymic and blood repertoires. Thymic repertoires from unrelated individuals overlapped highly, related research reported.

This chain connects TRBV7-9 to TRBJ1-1; 7 bases fit TRBD1. The sample consisted of thymocytes. The clonotype was recovered from a boy younger than two with a congenital heart defect. The CDR3, as DNA: TGTGCCAGCAGCTTACCAGGGGGTTTCGCTGAAGCTTTCTTT. Amino acid sequence: CASSLPGGFAEAFF.